This is a list of T cell receptor beta chains from one sample in a study of spatial heterogeneity in lung cancer. TCRdb redid the calling of the 5' RACE reads with MiXCR, one entry per CDR3 protein. Here the sample spans roughly 40,000 distinct CDR3 sequences, around 6.8% being singletons. Sample: PBMCs, taken at surgery. Receptors were obtained from a female donor with early-stage non-small cell lung cancer. CDR3s include the opening cysteine and the closing phenylalanine or tryptophan.

v_call: TRBV5-5; j_call: TRBJ1-2; cdr3_aa: CATQMTGTSRGYTF
v_call: TRBV27; j_call: TRBJ1-3; cdr3_aa: CASSLWGARGNTIYF
v_call: TRBV3-1; j_call: TRBJ1-1; cdr3_aa: CASSQDVRGGTEAFF
v_call: TRBV27; j_call: TRBJ2-7; cdr3_aa: CASSKLGGTGSYEQYF
v_call: TRBV28; j_call: TRBJ2-1; cdr3_aa: CASSPGQGGNEQFF
v_call: TRBV18; j_call: TRBJ1-1; cdr3_aa: CASSPGQVETEAFF
v_call: TRBV5-5; j_call: TRBJ2-3; cdr3_aa: CASSPRRGRTDTQYF
v_call: TRBV20-1; j_call: TRBJ2-2; cdr3_aa: CSARGHTGELFF
v_call: TRBV7-2; j_call: TRBJ1-2; cdr3_aa: CASSLERRGGYTF
v_call: TRBV20-1; j_call: TRBJ1-1; cdr3_aa: CSAGTPDQAFF
v_call: TRBV20-1; j_call: TRBJ2-1; cdr3_aa: CSAKAGGPYNEQFF
v_call: TRBV24-1; j_call: TRBJ1-2; cdr3_aa: CATSDVFDGYTF
v_call: TRBV3-1; j_call: TRBJ2-3; cdr3_aa: CASSQSAGLRTDTQYF
v_call: TRBV7-9; j_call: TRBJ2-3; cdr3_aa: CASSPTRQGWSTDTQYF
v_call: TRBV24-1; j_call: TRBJ2-5; cdr3_aa: CATSDPGTSGGALETQYF
v_call: TRBV29-1; j_call: TRBJ2-4; cdr3_aa: CSVIPINPGNIQYF
v_call: TRBV7-2; j_call: TRBJ1-2; cdr3_aa: CASSSPETGYGYTF
v_call: TRBV30; j_call: TRBJ1-1; cdr3_aa: CAWSTGTMNTEAFF
v_call: TRBV5-1; j_call: TRBJ2-2; cdr3_aa: CASSPGTQTGELFF
v_call: TRBV6-2/TRBV6-3; j_call: TRBJ2-5; cdr3_aa: CASREHTTGDETQYF